This T cell receptor beta chain derives from a study of T cells expressing NK-cell markers. Study context: TCR beta repertoires came from sorted CD3+CD56+NKG2C+, CD3+CD56+NKG2C- and CD3+CD56-NKG2C+ T cells. Sequenced donors, eight in total, included seven who were HCMV-seropositive and one who was seronegative. Findings and limits, study-wide: The dominant NKG2C+ clonotypes represented about 1.0-7.0% of CD8+ T cells in five or six donors.

Germline loops: CDR1 SQVTM, CDR2 ANQGSEA. The CDR3 has 15 amino acids. Turning to this clonotype: Its target is not known.

Template switching by 5'RACE with UMIs generated the TCR beta cDNA. TCRdb derives one entry per CDR3 protein from the 5' RACE reads, leaving out DNA. This sample carries hundreds of thousands of distinct CDR3 sequences, with roughly 3.5% going to the ten biggest clones. The chain has TRBV29-1 and TRBJ2-3; TCRdb returns TRBD1, unconfirmable since there is no DNA. The sequencing input was blood T cells: a sorted CD56 or NKG2C T cell subset, CD4+ or CD8+ T cells, or bulk PBMC T cells (not recorded which). The sequence derives from a man aged 18-30 years in good health. The CDR3 reads CSVQIGTKSTDTQYF.